This T cell receptor (beta chain) was identified in a study of identifying expanded T cells in peripheral blood (dated by TCRdb to 2018 to 2020). Regarding the research as a whole: Technical replicates were generated by sequencing separate aliquots of the same genomic DNA pool, and four replicates were compared pairwise.

General conclusions and limits of the study: Variance in clone template counts between approximately two-week samples significantly increased with total template count across all healthy donors. Approximately 1.2 differentially abundant clones were flagged by the binomial model between technical replicates, whereas about 15 and 19 were flagged over about two weeks and four weeks, respectively. The authors expected biological variance in healthy repertoires might increase further over much longer intervals such as months to years. Across all healthy-donor time intervals, the beta-binomial model significantly cut both the number of clones called differentially abundant and the false-positive rate.

The immunoSEQ Assay, which uses bias-controlled multiplex PCR amplification of genomic DNA, was used to profile TCRbeta CDR3 regions. Per the source publication's procedure: To quantify the absolute abundance of each unique TCRbeta CDR3 region, the sequences were collapsed and filtered. Differential abundance was tested with a binomial (Fisher-equivalent) model and with a beta-binomial model adding time-dependent variance fitted from healthy donors. Clones with fewer than 5 combined templates were removed, and a clone was called differentially abundant if the clone's Benjamini-Hochberg FDR was below 0.01. The form v = (b*log(k)+a)^2 was used to model beta-binomial variance as a function of total template count across the two samples. The clones in this table, taken by TCRdb from immuneACCESS, are in-frame only. Not every clone is retained; where verified, under half of the shortfall comes from an unresolved V gene, and the cause of the rest is unknown. Clone size and the V and J calls come from that table; the DNA yielded D and trimming. The sample table shows approximately 130,000 clones, and around nine tenths are seen once. Of the sample, roughly 7.9% falls within the top ten clones.

During the collection period, no immune events, such as infections, were documented for the healthy donors. To calibrate time-dependent variance in a beta-binomial model of T-cell clone differential abundance, blood repertoires from healthy donors were used as a training cohort. The training cohort was composed of some ten healthy donors, 3 female and 7 male. An age range of roughly 25 to 65 years, with an average of 43 years, was recorded for the donors. Whole blood from each healthy donor was obtained from a commercial supplier and was collected at three time points approximately 15 days apart. For immunosequencing, genomic DNA was extracted from whole blood that had not been sorted. This clone was counted only a few times. What antigen it recognizes has not been identified. Base qualities are not at hand, and no much larger clone is one base apart. The receptor was derived from a person aged 18 to 70 in good health. Specimen: blood.

Here is the DNA: TGTGCCAGCAGTCCCTCAGGAGGGGTATGGCAGCCCCAGCATTTT. Its translation reads: CASSPSGGVWQPQHF. This chain is built from TRBV28 and TRBJ1-5, with a weak D call of TRBD1 (5 bases match). The germline V gene sets CDR1 to MDHEN and CDR2 to SYDVKM. Deletion took 5 bases off V and 7 bases off J, with a span of 18 bases between the germline ends. The CDR3 contains 15 residues, cysteine and phenylalanine counted. Left in the record is the CDR3 DNA by itself, 45 bases read in frame from the first base.